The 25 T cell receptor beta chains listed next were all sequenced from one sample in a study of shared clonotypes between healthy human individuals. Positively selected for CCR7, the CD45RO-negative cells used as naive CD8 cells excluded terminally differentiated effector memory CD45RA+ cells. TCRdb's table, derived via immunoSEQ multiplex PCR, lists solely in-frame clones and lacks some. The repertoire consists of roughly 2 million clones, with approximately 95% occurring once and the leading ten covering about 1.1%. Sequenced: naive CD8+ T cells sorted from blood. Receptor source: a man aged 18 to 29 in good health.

CDR3 DNA sequence: TGCGCCAGCAGTGTGGATGAGGGGACTGAAGCTTTCTTT. It specifies CASSVDEGTEAFF. The chain employs TRBV10-2 and TRBJ1-1, with D tentatively TRBD1 (5 bases). V was trimmed by 4 bases and J by 5 bases, leaving 11 bases between them. Germline values: CDR1 WSHSY, CDR2 SAAADI. CDR3 length: 13 residues.

The CDR3 DNA is TGTGCCAGCAGCGTTTCTTCTAGTGCCGGGGAGCTGTTTTTT. This sequence encodes CASSVSSSAGELFF. The chain recombines TRBV9 with TRBJ2-2; D unclear. The CDR3 loop spans 14 amino acids. Trimming shortened V by 2 bases and J by 6 bases, and 11 bases separated the two germline ends. Germline assignment: CDR1 SGDLS and CDR2 YYNGEE.

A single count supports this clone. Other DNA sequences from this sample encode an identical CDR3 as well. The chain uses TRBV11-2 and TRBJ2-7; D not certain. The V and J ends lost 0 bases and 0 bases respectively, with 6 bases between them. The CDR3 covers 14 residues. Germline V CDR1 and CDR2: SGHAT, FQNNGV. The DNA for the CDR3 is TGTGCCAGCAGCTTAGATCCAGCCTCCTACGAGCAGTACTTC. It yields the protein CASSLDPASYEQYF.

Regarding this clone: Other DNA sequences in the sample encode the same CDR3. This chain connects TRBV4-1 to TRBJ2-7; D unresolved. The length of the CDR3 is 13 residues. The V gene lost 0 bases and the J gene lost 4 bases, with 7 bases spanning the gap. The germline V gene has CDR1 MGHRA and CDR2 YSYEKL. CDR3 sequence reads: CASSQDLAYEQYF. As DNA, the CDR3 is TGCGCCAGCAGCCAAGATTTGGCTTACGAGCAGTACTTC.

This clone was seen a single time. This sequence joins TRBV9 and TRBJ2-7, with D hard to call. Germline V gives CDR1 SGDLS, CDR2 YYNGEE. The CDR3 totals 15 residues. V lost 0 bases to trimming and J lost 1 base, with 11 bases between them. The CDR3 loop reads CASSVGWAPSYEQYF. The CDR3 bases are TGTGCCAGCAGCGTAGGATGGGCCCCATCCTACGAGCAGTACTTC.

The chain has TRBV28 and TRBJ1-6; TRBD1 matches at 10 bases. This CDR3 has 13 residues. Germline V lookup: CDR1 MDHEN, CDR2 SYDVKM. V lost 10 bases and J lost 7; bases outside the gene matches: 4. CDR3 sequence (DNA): TGTGCCACCAAGGGACAGGGGAATTCACCCCTCCACTTT. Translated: CATKGQGNSPLHF.

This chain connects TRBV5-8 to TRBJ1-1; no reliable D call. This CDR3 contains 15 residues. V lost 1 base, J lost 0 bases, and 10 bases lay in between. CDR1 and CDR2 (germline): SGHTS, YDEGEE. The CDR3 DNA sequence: TGTGCCAGCAGCTTGCGGGGTGTGGTGAACACTGAAGCTTTCTTT. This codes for CASSLRGVVNTEAFF.

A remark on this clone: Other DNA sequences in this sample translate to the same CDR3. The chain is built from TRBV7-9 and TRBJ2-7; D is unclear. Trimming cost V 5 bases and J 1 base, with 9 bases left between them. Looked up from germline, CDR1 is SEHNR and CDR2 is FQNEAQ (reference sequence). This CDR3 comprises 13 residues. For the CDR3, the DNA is TGTGCCAGCAGCCCGTCGGTGTCCTACGAGCAGTACTTC. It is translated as CASSPSVSYEQYF.

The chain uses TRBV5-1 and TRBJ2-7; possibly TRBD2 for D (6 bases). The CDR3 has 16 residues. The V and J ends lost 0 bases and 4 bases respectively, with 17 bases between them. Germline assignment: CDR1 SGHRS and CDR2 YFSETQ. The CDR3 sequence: CASSLAVGTGGYEQYF. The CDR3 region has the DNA TGCGCCAGCAGCTTGGCGGTCGGGACCGGGGGTTACGAGCAGTACTTC.

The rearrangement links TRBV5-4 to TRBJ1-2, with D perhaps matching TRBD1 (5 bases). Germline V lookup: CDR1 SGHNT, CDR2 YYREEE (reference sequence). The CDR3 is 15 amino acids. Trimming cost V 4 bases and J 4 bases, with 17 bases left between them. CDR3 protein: CASSDPGPSLYGYTF. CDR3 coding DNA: TGTGCCAGCAGCGATCCGGGACCGTCTCTCTATGGCTACACCTTC.

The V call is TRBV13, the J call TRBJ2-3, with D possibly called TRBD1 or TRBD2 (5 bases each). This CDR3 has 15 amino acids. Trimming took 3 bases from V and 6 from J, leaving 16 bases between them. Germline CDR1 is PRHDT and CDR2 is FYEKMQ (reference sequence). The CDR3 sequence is CASSFDPPGRDTQYF. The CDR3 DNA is TGTGCCAGCAGCTTCGACCCCCCGGGACGGGATACGCAGTATTTT.

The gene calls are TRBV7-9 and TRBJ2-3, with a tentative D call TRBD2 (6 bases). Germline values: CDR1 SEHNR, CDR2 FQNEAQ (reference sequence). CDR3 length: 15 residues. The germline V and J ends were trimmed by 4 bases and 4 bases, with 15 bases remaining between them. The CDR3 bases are TGTGCCAGCAGCTCGGGGGACTCCTTCCCAGATACGCAGTATTTT. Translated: CASSSGDSFPDTQYF.

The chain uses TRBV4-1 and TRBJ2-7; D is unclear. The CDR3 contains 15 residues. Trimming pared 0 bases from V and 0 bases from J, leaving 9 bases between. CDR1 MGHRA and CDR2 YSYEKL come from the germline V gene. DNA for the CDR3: TGCGCCAGCAGCCAAGAGGTCAGTCCCTCCTACGAGCAGTACTTC. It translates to CASSQEVSPSYEQYF.

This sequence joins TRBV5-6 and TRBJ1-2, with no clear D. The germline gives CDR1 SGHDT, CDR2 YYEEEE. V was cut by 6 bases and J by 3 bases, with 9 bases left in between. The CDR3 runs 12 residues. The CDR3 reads CASTTNDYGYTF. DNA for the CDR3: TGTGCCAGCACCACGAACGACTATGGCTACACCTTC.

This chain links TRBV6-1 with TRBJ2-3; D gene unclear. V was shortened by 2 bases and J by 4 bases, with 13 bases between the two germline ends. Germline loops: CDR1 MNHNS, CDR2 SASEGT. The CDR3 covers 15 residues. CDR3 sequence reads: CASSEQGSFPDTQYF. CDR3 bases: TGTGCCAGCAGTGAACAAGGGTCGTTCCCAGATACGCAGTATTTT.

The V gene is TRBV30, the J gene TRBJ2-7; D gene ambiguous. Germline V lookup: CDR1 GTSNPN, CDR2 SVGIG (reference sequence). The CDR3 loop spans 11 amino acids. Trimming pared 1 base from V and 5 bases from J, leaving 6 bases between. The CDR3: CAWSGNHEQYF. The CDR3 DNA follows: TGTGCCTGGAGTGGCAATCACGAGCAGTACTTC.

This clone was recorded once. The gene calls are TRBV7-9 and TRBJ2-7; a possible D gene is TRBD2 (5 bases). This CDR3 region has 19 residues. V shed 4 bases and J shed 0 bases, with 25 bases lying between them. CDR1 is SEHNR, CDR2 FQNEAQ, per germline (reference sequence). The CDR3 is CASSSPRAAGEGPSYEQYF. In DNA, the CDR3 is TGTGCCAGCAGCTCACCGAGGGCCGCCGGCGAGGGCCCCTCCTACGAGCAGTACTTC.

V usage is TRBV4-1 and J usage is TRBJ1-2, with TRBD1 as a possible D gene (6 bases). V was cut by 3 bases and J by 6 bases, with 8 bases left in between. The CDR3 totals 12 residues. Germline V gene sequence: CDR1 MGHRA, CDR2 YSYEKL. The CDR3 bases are TGCGCCAGCAGCCAGGGGGGCAATGGCTACACCTTC. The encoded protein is CASSQGGNGYTF.

Here the CDR3 reads CASDGYTEAFF. CDR3 coding DNA: TGTGCCAGTGATGGGTACACTGAAGCTTTCTTT. The rearrangement joins TRBV6-5 to TRBJ1-1; D is undetermined. V lost 9 bases and J lost 3, with 8 bases in between. This CDR3 has 11 residues. The germline gives CDR1 MNHEY, CDR2 SVGAGI.

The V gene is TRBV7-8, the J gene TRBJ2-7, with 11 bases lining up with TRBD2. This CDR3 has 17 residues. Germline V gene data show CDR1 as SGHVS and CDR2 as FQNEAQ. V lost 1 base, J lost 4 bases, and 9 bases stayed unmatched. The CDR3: CASSLGLAGPPQYEQYF. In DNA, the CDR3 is TGTGCCAGCAGCTTAGGACTAGCGGGGCCTCCCCAGTACGAGCAGTACTTC.

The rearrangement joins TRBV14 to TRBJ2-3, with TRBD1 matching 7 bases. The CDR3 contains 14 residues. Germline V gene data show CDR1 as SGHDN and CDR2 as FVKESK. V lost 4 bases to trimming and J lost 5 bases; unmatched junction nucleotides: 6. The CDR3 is CASSPTGAGDTQYF. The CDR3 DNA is TGTGCCAGCAGCCCTACAGGGGCCGGAGATACGCAGTATTTT.

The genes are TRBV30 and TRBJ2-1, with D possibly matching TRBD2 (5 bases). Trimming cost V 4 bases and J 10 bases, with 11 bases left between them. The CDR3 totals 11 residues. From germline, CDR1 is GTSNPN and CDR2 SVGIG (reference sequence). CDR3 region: CAWIVGNEQFF. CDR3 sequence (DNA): TGTGCCTGGATAGTCGGGAACGAGCAGTTCTTC.

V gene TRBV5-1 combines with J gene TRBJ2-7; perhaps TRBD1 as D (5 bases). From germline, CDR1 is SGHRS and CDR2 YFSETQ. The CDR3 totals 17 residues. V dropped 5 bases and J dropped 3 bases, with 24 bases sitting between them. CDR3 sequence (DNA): TGCGCCAGCAGACCGCTGTCGGCAGGGTCACACGTCTACGAGCAGTACTTC. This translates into CASRPLSAGSHVYEQYF.

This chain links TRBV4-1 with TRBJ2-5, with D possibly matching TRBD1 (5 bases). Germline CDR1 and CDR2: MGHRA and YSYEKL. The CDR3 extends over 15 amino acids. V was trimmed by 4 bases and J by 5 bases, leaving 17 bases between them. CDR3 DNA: TGCGCCAGCAGCCTCACAGGTGGGGTACGTGAGACCCAGTACTTC. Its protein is CASSLTGGVRETQYF.

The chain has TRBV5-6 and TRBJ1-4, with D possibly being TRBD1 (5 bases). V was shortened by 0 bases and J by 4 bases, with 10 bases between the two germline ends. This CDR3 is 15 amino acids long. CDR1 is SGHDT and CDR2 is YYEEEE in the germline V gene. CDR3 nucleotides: TGTGCCAGCAGCTTGGAAGGGGCTGGTAATGAAAAACTGTTTTTT. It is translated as CASSLEGAGNEKLFF.